This T cell receptor beta chain was identified during a study of T-cell reconstitution after alpha-beta-depleted transplantation in children. This clonotype was counted ten times or more. V lost 3 bases and J lost 7; bases outside the gene matches: 9. This CDR3 has 13 amino acids. Germline V gives CDR1 DFQATT, CDR2 SNEGSKA (reference sequence). A library of TCRbeta sequences, prepared with unique molecular identifiers, was generated. TCRdb redid the calling of the PCR reads with MiXCR, one entry per CDR3 protein. This table has a few hundred thousand distinct CDR3 sequences, 11% appearing once. V and J are TRBV20-1 and TRBJ2-7; 7 bases line up with TRBD2. The clonotype comes from a human donor who donated a stem cell graft to a child with acute myeloid leukemia. The starting material was PBMCs from the stem cell graft donor, obtained from the stem cell graft. The CDR3 region is CSARRGRVGEQYF. The CDR3 region has the DNA TGCAGTGCTAGGCGGGGGAGGGTGGGGGAGCAGTACTTC.